Listed below are T cell receptor beta chains from one sample, sequenced in a study of shared T cell receptors in the human thymus. Profiled with immunoSEQ multiplex PCR; TCRdb holds only in-frame clones, not every one. The sample has 650,000 to 950,000 clones, around 85% seen once; the top ten hold under 0.012%. These same data were also listed under a study on human thymus T cells.

Source material: thymocytes. The receptors were sampled from a girl less than two years old with a congenital heart defect. The CDR3 runs from the conserved cysteine through the conserved F or W. Each record gives: V gene, clone size, J gene, D gene, CDR3 protein, CDR3 DNA. A D gene is named only where the DNA matches it firmly. The size of a clone is reported for some rows only, either as once, few or many, or as a class for expanded clones.

V gene: TRBV5-5
clone size: .
J gene: TRBJ1-2
D gene: TRBD1
CDR3 protein: CASSPTEEDRGSYGYTF
CDR3 DNA: TGTGCCAGCAGCCCCACAGAGGAAGACAGGGGATCCTATGGCTACACCTTC

V gene: TRBV2
clone size: .
J gene: TRBJ1-3
D gene: .
CDR3 protein: CASSEPPAGKNSGNTIYF
CDR3 DNA: TGTGCCAGCAGTGAACCCCCGGCAGGGAAAAACTCTGGAAACACCATATATTTT

V gene: TRBV2
clone size: .
J gene: TRBJ1-1
D gene: TRBD1
CDR3 protein: CASLRQGDNTEAFF
CDR3 DNA: TGTGCCAGCCTGCGGCAGGGGGACAACACTGAAGCTTTCTTT

V gene: TRBV15
clone size: .
J gene: TRBJ1-1
D gene: TRBD1
CDR3 protein: CATSKAKDGTVGMNTEAFF
CDR3 DNA: TGTGCCACCAGCAAGGCTAAGGACGGGACAGTGGGAATGAACACTGAAGCTTTCTTT

V gene: TRBV7-6
clone size: .
J gene: TRBJ2-1
D gene: .
CDR3 protein: CASSRKMDRYNEQFF
CDR3 DNA: TGTGCCAGCAGCCGAAAGATGGACAGATACAATGAGCAGTTCTTC

V gene: TRBV9
clone size: .
J gene: TRBJ2-5
D gene: TRBD2
CDR3 protein: CASSVGEFWGGGETQYF
CDR3 DNA: TGTGCCAGCAGCGTAGGAGAATTCTGGGGGGGTGGAGAGACCCAGTACTTC

V gene: TRBV10-3
clone size: .
J gene: TRBJ2-6
D gene: .
CDR3 protein: CAISELKRDHSGANVLTF
CDR3 DNA: TGTGCCATCAGTGAGTTGAAGAGGGATCACTCTGGGGCCAACGTCCTGACTTTC

V gene: TRBV13
clone size: .
J gene: TRBJ1-6
D gene: .
CDR3 protein: CASSSRLVDNSPLHF
CDR3 DNA: TGTGCCAGCAGCTCCCGACTGGTTGATAATTCACCCCTCCACTTT

V gene: TRBV25-1
clone size: .
J gene: TRBJ1-2
D gene: TRBD1
CDR3 protein: CASSGQGIRYYGYTF
CDR3 DNA: TGTGCCAGCAGTGGACAGGGCATAAGGTACTATGGCTACACCTTC

V gene: TRBV5-8
clone size: .
J gene: TRBJ1-1
D gene: TRBD1
CDR3 protein: CASSLTRTGGPNTEAFF
CDR3 DNA: TGTGCCAGCAGCTTGACGAGGACAGGGGGCCCGAACACTGAAGCTTTCTTT

V gene: TRBV5-1
clone size: .
J gene: TRBJ2-7
D gene: TRBD1
CDR3 protein: CASRLTGGGRHEQYF
CDR3 DNA: TGCGCCAGCAGGCTGACAGGGGGCGGGAGGCACGAGCAGTACTTC

V gene: TRBV5-4
clone size: .
J gene: TRBJ2-5
D gene: .
CDR3 protein: CARKGSQYF
CDR3 DNA: TGTGCCAGAAAGGGGTCCCAGTACTTC

V gene: TRBV9
clone size: once
J gene: TRBJ1-5
D gene: TRBD1
CDR3 protein: CASGQGGEKPQHF
CDR3 DNA: TGTGCCAGCGGACAGGGGGGCGAAAAGCCCCAGCATTTT

V gene: TRBV5-1
clone size: once
J gene: TRBJ1-1
D gene: .
CDR3 protein: CASSPDSSGNTEAFF
CDR3 DNA: TGCGCCAGCAGCCCGGACAGTTCGGGGAACACTGAAGCTTTCTTT

V gene: TRBV5-5
clone size: .
J gene: TRBJ1-3
D gene: .
CDR3 protein: CASRFYVSGNTIYF
CDR3 DNA: TGTGCCAGCCGCTTTTATGTCTCTGGAAACACCATATATTTT

V gene: TRBV10-2
clone size: .
J gene: TRBJ1-4
D gene: TRBD1
CDR3 protein: CASSNGQGHEKLFF
CDR3 DNA: TGCGCCAGCTCGAACGGACAGGGCCATGAAAAACTGTTTTTT

V gene: TRBV4-1
clone size: .
J gene: TRBJ1-4
D gene: .
CDR3 protein: CASSLPRRETNEKLFF
CDR3 DNA: TGCGCCAGCAGCCTTCCGAGGAGGGAAACTAATGAAAAACTGTTTTTT

V gene: TRBV5-1
clone size: .
J gene: TRBJ2-5
D gene: TRBD2
CDR3 protein: CASSLWAGGPPPQETQYF
CDR3 DNA: TGCGCCAGCAGCTTGTGGGCGGGGGGGCCTCCGCCCCAAGAGACCCAGTACTTC

V gene: TRBV7-2
clone size: .
J gene: TRBJ1-1
D gene: .
CDR3 protein: CASSFPGIMNTEAFF
CDR3 DNA: TGTGCCAGCAGCTTTCCAGGGATCATGAACACTGAAGCTTTCTTT

V gene: TRBV11-2
clone size: .
J gene: TRBJ2-7
D gene: TRBD1
CDR3 protein: CASSQRDREYEQYF
CDR3 DNA: TGTGCCAGCAGCCAAAGAGACAGGGAATACGAGCAGTACTTC

V gene: TRBV2
clone size: .
J gene: TRBJ2-7
D gene: .
CDR3 protein: CATRDGSSYEQYF
CDR3 DNA: TGTGCCACCAGGGACGGGAGCTCCTACGAGCAGTACTTC

V gene: TRBV5-4
clone size: .
J gene: TRBJ1-1
D gene: .
CDR3 protein: CASSLRGLDPEAFF
CDR3 DNA: TGTGCCAGCAGCTTGCGGGGTTTAGACCCTGAAGCTTTCTTT

V gene: TRBV4-3
clone size: .
J gene: TRBJ2-1
D gene: TRBD2
CDR3 protein: CASSQDRLTSGGPSSYNEQFF
CDR3 DNA: TGCGCCAGCAGCCAAGATCGTCTGACTAGCGGGGGGCCGAGCTCCTACAATGAGCAGTTCTTC

V gene: TRBV4-3
clone size: few
J gene: TRBJ2-1
D gene: .
CDR3 protein: CASSHPDGGAFNEQFF
CDR3 DNA: TGCGCCAGCAGCCATCCCGATGGGGGGGCCTTCAATGAGCAGTTCTTC

V gene: TRBV27
clone size: .
J gene: TRBJ2-1
D gene: TRBD2
CDR3 protein: CASSIVGVSWTSGGKGGEQFF
CDR3 DNA: TGTGCCAGCAGTATAGTCGGGGTTAGCTGGACTAGCGGGGGGAAAGGGGGCGAGCAGTTCTTC

V gene: TRBV25-1
clone size: .
J gene: TRBJ2-1
D gene: TRBD2
CDR3 protein: CASTIGRGERSYNEQFF
CDR3 DNA: TGTGCCAGCACCATTGGGCGGGGGGAGCGGTCCTACAATGAGCAGTTCTTC

V gene: TRBV11-2
clone size: .
J gene: TRBJ2-5
D gene: .
CDR3 protein: CASSPPGRQETQYF
CDR3 DNA: TGTGCCAGCAGCCCACCGGGAAGACAAGAGACCCAGTACTTC

V gene: TRBV7-2
clone size: .
J gene: TRBJ2-4
D gene: .
CDR3 protein: CASSRSKNIQYF
CDR3 DNA: TGTGCCAGCAGCCGGTCCAAAAACATTCAGTACTTC

V gene: TRBV5-6
clone size: once
J gene: TRBJ1-1
D gene: TRBD1
CDR3 protein: CASNLQGAPNTEAFF
CDR3 DNA: TGTGCCAGCAACTTACAGGGGGCGCCGAACACTGAAGCTTTCTTT

V gene: TRBV14
clone size: .
J gene: TRBJ2-2
D gene: .
CDR3 protein: CASSQSISGELFF
CDR3 DNA: TGTGCCAGCAGCCAGAGCATTTCCGGGGAGCTGTTTTTT

V gene: TRBV28
clone size: once
J gene: TRBJ2-2
D gene: TRBD1
CDR3 protein: CASSLSGQGARETGELFF
CDR3 DNA: TGTGCCAGCAGTTTAAGCGGGCAGGGGGCAAGGGAAACCGGGGAGCTGTTTTTT

V gene: TRBV4-1
clone size: once
J gene: TRBJ1-1
D gene: TRBD1
CDR3 protein: CASSQEPPDIGTGNTEAFF
CDR3 DNA: TGCGCCAGCAGCCAAGAGCCACCCGATATCGGGACAGGGAACACTGAAGCTTTCTTT

V gene: TRBV15
clone size: .
J gene: TRBJ2-1
D gene: .
CDR3 protein: CATRYGGTDNEQFF
CDR3 DNA: TGTGCCACCAGGTATGGGGGCACGGACAATGAGCAGTTCTTC

V gene: TRBV11-2
clone size: .
J gene: TRBJ2-7
D gene: TRBD2
CDR3 protein: CASSLWGGSSYEQYF
CDR3 DNA: TGTGCCAGCAGCTTGTGGGGGGGATCCTCCTACGAGCAGTACTTC

V gene: TRBV6-5
clone size: .
J gene: TRBJ2-7
D gene: TRBD1
CDR3 protein: CASSYSRDRFNEQYF
CDR3 DNA: TGTGCCAGCAGTTACAGTAGGGACAGGTTCAACGAGCAGTACTTC

V gene: TRBV2
clone size: few
J gene: TRBJ2-7
D gene: .
CDR3 protein: CASSLELPSYEQYF
CDR3 DNA: TGTGCCAGCAGTCTAGAGCTCCCGTCCTACGAGCAGTACTTC

V gene: TRBV25-1
clone size: .
J gene: TRBJ2-5
D gene: TRBD2
CDR3 protein: CASSELAGGPETQYF
CDR3 DNA: TGTGCCAGCAGTGAATTAGCGGGGGGGCCGGAGACCCAGTACTTC

V gene: TRBV6-1
clone size: .
J gene: TRBJ2-5
D gene: .
CDR3 protein: CASSRGKETQYF
CDR3 DNA: TGTGCCAGCAGTAGGGGTAAAGAGACCCAGTACTTC

V gene: TRBV14
clone size: .
J gene: TRBJ1-2
D gene: .
CDR3 protein: CASSQHSFNYGYTF
CDR3 DNA: TGTGCCAGCAGCCAACACTCGTTTAACTATGGCTACACCTTC

V gene: TRBV14
clone size: .
J gene: TRBJ1-1
D gene: .
CDR3 protein: CASSPRTAILEAFF
CDR3 DNA: TGTGCCAGCAGCCCCAGGACAGCTATCCTTGAAGCTTTCTTT